The clone carrying this T cell receptor beta chain was counted once. Its specificity is unknown. This entry is derived from a study of shared clonotypes between healthy human individuals. Study conclusions and caveats: It was only blood that was sampled, and tissue repertoires likely differ.

Data came from immunoSEQ multiplex PCR; TCRdb stores just in-frame clones and leaves some out. The sample comprises some 2,000,000 clones, 85% to 95% of which are singletons, and 0.1% to 0.15% rests with the top ten. Germline loops: CDR1 WSHSY, CDR2 SAAADI. V lost 0 bases and J 0 bases, leaving 11 bases between the germline ends. This CDR3 comprises 16 residues. The genes are TRBV10-2 and TRBJ1-2; D is possibly TRBD1 (6 bases). Sequencing was performed on naive CD4+ T cells sorted from blood. This sample's subset: CD45RA+ positively selected. This sequence originates from a man aged 18 to 35 in good health. The CDR3 here is CASSESQGPTNYGYTF. DNA for the CDR3: TGCGCCAGCAGTGAGTCGCAGGGGCCTACTAACTATGGCTACACCTTC.